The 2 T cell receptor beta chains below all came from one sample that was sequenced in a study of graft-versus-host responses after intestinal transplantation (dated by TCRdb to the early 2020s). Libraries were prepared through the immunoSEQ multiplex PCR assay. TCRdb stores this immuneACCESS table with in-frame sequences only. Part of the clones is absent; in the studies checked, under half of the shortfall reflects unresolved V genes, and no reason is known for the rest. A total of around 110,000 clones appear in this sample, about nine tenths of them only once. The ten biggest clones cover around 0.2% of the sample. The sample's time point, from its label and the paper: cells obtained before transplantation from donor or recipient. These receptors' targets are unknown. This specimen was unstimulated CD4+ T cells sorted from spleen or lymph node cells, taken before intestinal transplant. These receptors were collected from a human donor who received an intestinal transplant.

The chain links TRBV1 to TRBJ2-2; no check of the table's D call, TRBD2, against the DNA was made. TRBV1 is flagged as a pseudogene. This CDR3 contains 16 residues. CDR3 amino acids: CTSSQPCTADTGELFF. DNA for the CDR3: TGCACCAGCAGCCAACCGTGTACTGCCGACACCGGGGAGCTGTTTTTT.

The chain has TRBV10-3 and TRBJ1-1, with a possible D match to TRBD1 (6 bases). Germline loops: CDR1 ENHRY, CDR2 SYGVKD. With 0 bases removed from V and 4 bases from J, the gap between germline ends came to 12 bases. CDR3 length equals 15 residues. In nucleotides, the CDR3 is TGTGCCATCAGTGAGTCGTGGGGGCCGGGCACTGAAGCTTTCTTT. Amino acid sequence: CAISESWGPGTEAFF.